What follows are 28 T cell receptor beta chains derived from one specimen sequenced in a study of T cell responses to AZD1222 COVID-19 vaccine listed by TCRdb under 2021. Read against the paper, the sample's time point label means: baseline before first vaccination. The receptor library was made with the immunoSEQ multiplex PCR assay. Held by TCRdb, this immuneACCESS table contains in-frame sequences only and omits some clones. Under half of the omission traces to an unresolved V gene where checked; the cause of the rest is unknown. This sample gives roughly 100,000 clones in total; approximately 88% of them show up just once. The top ten clones comprise about 2.3% of the sample. This specimen consisted of peripheral blood, obtained on day 0 of AZD1222 vaccination. These receptors were obtained from an adult in good health.

V usage is TRBV5-4 and J usage is TRBJ1-1; 9 nucleotides agree with TRBD1. J lost 1 base, V lost 6 bases, and 10 bases had no gene match. This CDR3 is built from 16 residues. CDR1 is SGHNT, CDR2 YYREEE, per germline (reference sequence). The CDR3 here is CASTPDRGGRNTEAFF. The CDR3 nucleotides read TGTGCCAGCACCCCGGACAGGGGAGGGAGGAACACTGAAGCTTTCTTT.

The chain joins TRBV7-9 to TRBJ2-7; TRBD1 aligns across 7 bases. The CDR3 runs to 16 residues. V trimming: 7 bases; J trimming: 7 bases; junction bases outside the gene matches: 19. From germline, CDR1 is SEHNR and CDR2 FQNEAQ (reference sequence). The CDR3 DNA is TGTGCCAGCACCCTCCCCGGGACAGAACCTTTCGGGGAGCAGTACTTC. It specifies CASTLPGTEPFGEQYF.

The genes are TRBV6-6 and TRBJ1-3; no reliable D call. Germline assignment: CDR1 MNHNY and CDR2 SVGAGI (reference sequence). V was pared by 4 bases and J by 6 bases, with 10 bases between. The CDR3 runs 13 residues. CDR3 sequence reads: CASSFPGENTIYF. The DNA of the CDR3 is TGTGCCAGCAGTTTCCCGGGAGAAAACACCATATATTTT.

The chain joins TRBV7-2 to TRBJ1-2; tentatively, D is TRBD1 (5 bases). The CDR3 runs to 13 residues. The V end was cut by 2 bases, the J end by 5 bases, with 9 bases between. The germline V gene has CDR1 SGHTA and CDR2 FQGNSA. This chain's CDR3 is CASSLSREYGYTF. CDR3 DNA: TGTGCCAGCAGCTTATCCAGGGAATATGGCTACACCTTC. Full variable domain (outside the CDR3, taken from reference TRBV7-2 and TRBJ1-2): GAGVSQSPSNKVTEKGKDVELRCDPISGHTALYWYRQSLGQGLEFLIYFQGNSAPDKSGLPSDRFSAERTGGSVSTLTIQRTQQEDSAVYLCASSLSREYGYTFGSGTRLTVV.

The V gene is TRBV14, the J gene TRBJ2-7, with unresolved D. V lost 1 base and J lost 1, with 11 bases in between. The germline V gene has CDR1 SGHDN and CDR2 FVKESK. The CDR3 has 15 residues. This chain's CDR3 is CASSQAGRASYEQYF. CDR3 DNA sequence: TGTGCCAGCAGCCAAGCAGGAAGGGCATCCTACGAGCAGTACTTC.

The chain couples TRBV7-8 to TRBJ2-1; TRBD2 matches at 8 bases. The CDR3 has 20 residues. Per germline, CDR1 SGHVS and CDR2 FQNEAQ. The ends lost 4 bases at V and 2 bases at J; junction bases unmatched: 19. The CDR3 DNA is TGTGCCAGCAGCTCCGAGGCACTAGCGGCTTCCGGGGGCACCTACAATGAGCAGTTCTTC. Translated: CASSSEALAASGGTYNEQFF.

The chain links TRBV5-8 to TRBJ1-1, with 9 bases identical to TRBD1. CDR1 is SGHTS, CDR2 YDEGEE, per germline. This CDR3 contains 16 residues. V trimming: 6 bases; J trimming: 0 bases; junction bases outside the gene matches: 9. CDR3 DNA sequence: TGTGCCAGCACCGTATCCGGGACAGGGTTGAACACTGAAGCTTTCTTT. Its protein product is CASTVSGTGLNTEAFF.

The J gene is TRBJ1-3, the V gene TRBV19, with D unresolved. The CDR3 contains 15 residues. In germline, CDR1 is LNHDA, CDR2 SQIVND (reference sequence). Trimming removed 5 bases from V and 3 bases from J, with 14 bases in between. DNA for the CDR3: TGTGCCAGTAGTGCCCCGCAAAGCGGTGGAAACACCATATATTTT. This sequence encodes CASSAPQSGGNTIYF.

The chain recombines TRBV4-2 with TRBJ1-3; D ambiguous. V was clipped by 0 bases and J by 3 bases, with 12 bases between them. CDR1 LGHNA and CDR2 YNFKEQ come from the germline V gene. The CDR3 covers 16 residues. In nucleotides, the CDR3 is TGTGCCAGCAGCCAAGATAGGGTAGGGATTGGAAACACCATATATTTT. Its translation is CASSQDRVGIGNTIYF.

The CDR3 loop is CASSRQNTEAFF. CDR3 nucleotide sequence: TGTGCCAGCTCCAGACAGAACACTGAAGCTTTCTTT. The chain carries TRBV2 and TRBJ1-1; D remains unclear. Looked up from germline, CDR1 is SNHLY and CDR2 is FYNNEI. Trimming removed 8 bases from V and 1 base from J, with 8 bases in between. The CDR3 covers 12 residues.

The chain has TRBV19 and TRBJ2-1; D is ambiguous. V lost 5 bases and J 2 bases, leaving 13 bases between the germline ends. The CDR3 runs 15 residues. CDR1 and CDR2 from the germline V gene are LNHDA and SQIVND (reference sequence). The CDR3 DNA reads TGTGCCAGTAGTCCAGACACTTTACCCTACAATGAGCAGTTCTTC. Its translation is CASSPDTLPYNEQFF.

The chain is built from TRBV11-3 and TRBJ1-1; no clear D. The CDR3 sequence is 14 residues long. Germline lookup yields CDR1 SGHNT and CDR2 YENEEA. The germline V and J ends were trimmed by 1 base and 2 bases, with 8 bases remaining between them. CDR3 DNA: TGTGCCAGCAGCTTAGGGACGGGAAACACTGAAGCTTTCTTT. It yields the protein CASSLGTGNTEAFF.

The rearrangement links TRBV7-2 to TRBJ1-5; TRBD1 matches at 8 bases. V lost 5 bases to trimming and J lost 2 bases; unmatched junction nucleotides: 8. Germline lookup yields CDR1 SGHTA and CDR2 FQGNSA. The CDR3 totals 16 residues. CDR3 protein: CASSPSSDRGNQPQHF. In DNA, the CDR3 is TGTGCCAGCAGCCCCTCCTCGGACAGGGGCAATCAGCCCCAGCATTTT.

CDR3 bases: TGTGCCAGCAGTCCCGGATTGGGGCTAGCGGGAGGGAACACCGGGGAGCTGTTTTTT. Translated, it gives CASSPGLGLAGGNTGELFF. This chain connects TRBV6-2 or TRBV6-3 to TRBJ2-2; 11 bases align to TRBD2. The CDR3 length is 19 residues. Trimming took 5 bases from V and 1 from J; bases not matched to a gene: 12. The germline gives CDR1 MNHEY, CDR2 SVGEGT.

The rearrangement uses TRBV19 and TRBJ1-3, with D possibly TRBD1 on 5 matching bases. The CDR3 totals 14 residues. The germline V gene encodes CDR1 LNHDA and CDR2 SQIVND (reference sequence). V lost 6 bases and J lost 3, with 12 bases in between. The CDR3 is CASRQAGDGNTIYF. The CDR3 coding sequence is TGTGCCAGTAGACAGGCGGGGGATGGAAACACCATATATTTT.

The chain couples TRBV10-1 to TRBJ1-5; 9 bases map to TRBD1. There are 13 residues in the CDR3. The ends lost 6 bases at V and 6 bases at J; junction bases unmatched: 3. Per the germline V gene, CDR1 is WNHNN and CDR2 is SYGVQD (reference sequence). Here the CDR3 DNA reads TGCGCCAGCAGCGCGGGACAGGGTCAGCCCCAGCATTTT. This translates into CASSAGQGQPQHF.

This clone was counted a single time. The chain is built from TRBV4-1 and TRBJ2-1; D may be TRBD1 or TRBD2 (5 bases each). Trimming took off 3 bases at V and 10 bases at J, with 16 bases between the two ends. This CDR3 has 14 residues. CDR1 MGHRA and CDR2 YSYEKL come from the germline V gene. The chain's CDR3 is CASSQNRGAGEQFF. The CDR3 DNA is TGCGCCAGCAGCCAGAACCGGGGCGCCGGGGAGCAGTTCTTC.

This clone came up a few times. The chain combines TRBV5-6 with TRBJ1-4; the match to TRBD1 covers 10 bases. After removal of 5 bases from V and 4 bases from J, the junction contained 8 bases not matched to a gene. This CDR3 contains 16 residues. CDR1 is SGHDT, CDR2 YYEEEE, per germline. CDR3 protein: CASSWTGGGGNEKLFF. CDR3 nucleotides: TGTGCCAGCAGTTGGACAGGGGGAGGGGGTAATGAAAAACTGTTTTTT. Combining the CDR3 with reference TRBV5-6 and TRBJ1-4 gives the whole variable domain DAGVTQSPTHLIKTRGQQVTLRCSPKSGHDTVSWYQQALGQGPQFIFQYYEEEERQRGNFPDRFSGHQFPNYSSELNVNALLLGDSALYLCASSWTGGGGNEKLFFGSGTQLSVL.

The chain combines TRBV19 with TRBJ2-3; D unclear. Germline CDR1 reads LNHDA; CDR2 reads SQIVND (reference sequence). The CDR3 has 14 residues. Deletions cut 2 bases from V and 5 bases from J, with 11 bases between. The CDR3 region is CASSINGRRDTQYF. The CDR3 coding sequence is TGTGCCAGTAGTATAAACGGACGGCGAGATACGCAGTATTTT.

The V gene is TRBV5-8, the J gene TRBJ1-6; D gene ambiguous. The ends were cut back, 1 base at V and 0 bases at J, with 11 bases in the middle. The CDR3 is 17 amino acids. Germline V lookup: CDR1 SGHTS, CDR2 YDEGEE. CDR3 DNA: TGTGCCAGCAGCTTGTATTTTAGGACCTCCTATAATTCACCCCTCCACTTT. Translated: CASSLYFRTSYNSPLHF. The whole variable domain, remainder taken from reference TRBV5-8 and TRBJ1-6, is EAGVTQSPTHLIKTRGQQATLRCSPISGHTSVYWYQQALGLGLQFLLWYDEGEERNRGNFPPRFSGRQFPNYSSELNVNALELEDSALYLCASSLYFRTSYNSPLHFGNGTRLTVT.

Only a few counts were recorded for this clone. This rearrangement joins TRBV5-5 to TRBJ1-4; 7 nucleotides line up with TRBD1. V trimming: 0 bases; J trimming: 4 bases; junction bases outside the gene matches: 6. The CDR3 sequence is 16 residues long. Germline V gene sequence: CDR1 SGHKS, CDR2 YYEKEE (reference sequence). The CDR3, as DNA: TGTGCCAGCAGCTTGGTGGGGACAGCACTTAATGAAAAACTGTTTTTT. Protein sequence: CASSLVGTALNEKLFF.

The rearrangement joins TRBV2 to TRBJ1-1; no definite D call. V lost 2 bases, J lost 1 base, and 5 bases lay in between. Germline V gene data show CDR1 as SNHLY and CDR2 as FYNNEI. The CDR3 is 13 amino acids. Here the CDR3 DNA reads TGTGCCAGCAGTGAACTTTCGAACACTGAAGCTTTCTTT. As protein: CASSELSNTEAFF.

The rearrangement uses TRBV11-2 and TRBJ1-2; possibly TRBD1 for D (5 bases). The CDR3 is 14 residues long. In germline, CDR1 is SGHAT, CDR2 FQNNGV. The V end was cut by 4 bases, the J end by 8 bases, with 17 bases between. As DNA, the CDR3 is TGTGCCAGCAGCTCCGTTGGGGGGTTTTGGGGCTACACCTTC. Its translation: CASSSVGGFWGYTF.

The gene calls are TRBV6-6 and TRBJ1-5, with 7 bases matching TRBD1. Germline lookup yields CDR1 MNHNY and CDR2 SVGAGI (reference sequence). The CDR3 runs to 18 residues. V shed 5 bases, J shed 4 bases, and the junction held 17 bases outside the gene matches. Here the CDR3 DNA reads TGTGCCAGCAGTCCAAACACTCATCGGACAGGCGTAAATCAGCCCCAGCATTTT. Amino acids: CASSPNTHRTGVNQPQHF.

The chain joins TRBV5-1 to TRBJ2-3, with TRBD2 matching over 9 bases. The CDR3 is made up of 15 amino acids. From germline, CDR1 is SGHRS and CDR2 YFSETQ. Trimming removed 1 base from V and 0 bases from J; junction bases left unmatched: 0. CDR3 amino acids: CASSLTSGSTDTQYF. DNA for the CDR3: TGCGCCAGCAGCTTGACTAGCGGGAGCACAGATACGCAGTATTTT. The complete variable domain, with remaining parts taken from reference TRBV5-1 and TRBJ2-3, reads KAGVTQTPRYLIKTRGQQVTLSCSPISGHRSVSWYQQTPGQGLQFLFEYFSETQRNKGNFPGRFSGRQFSNSRSEMNVSTLELGDSALYLCASSLTSGSTDTQYFGPGTRLTVL.

This clone has a single count. Other DNA sequences of this sample code for an identical CDR3. The rearrangement joins TRBV19 to TRBJ2-4; D remains ambiguous. V was clipped by 5 bases and J by 4 bases, with 12 bases between them. This CDR3 is 14 amino acids long. Germline CDR1 is LNHDA and CDR2 is SQIVND (reference sequence). The CDR3: CASSSPGEKNIQYF. The CDR3 coding sequence is TGTGCCAGTAGTTCCCCGGGTGAAAAAAACATTCAGTACTTC.

The V gene is TRBV21-1, the J gene TRBJ1-4; TRBD1, the table's D call, lacks a check against the DNA. TRBV21-1 is shown as a pseudogene. The CDR3 contains 14 residues. CDR3 in DNA: TGTGCCAGCAAATCAGGGGGGACAAATGAAAAACTGTTTTTT. It translates to CASKSGGTNEKLFF.

The gene calls are TRBV27 and TRBJ1-5; D possibly corresponds to TRBD1 (6 bases). V lost 3 bases to trimming and J lost 5 bases, with 14 bases between them. The CDR3 length is 15 residues. Germline CDR1 reads MNHEY; CDR2 reads SMNVEV (reference sequence). The CDR3 sequence is CASSFLDRIDQPQHF. Written as DNA, the CDR3 is TGTGCCAGCAGTTTCTTGGACAGAATAGATCAGCCCCAGCATTTT.